This T cell receptor (beta chain) was recovered during a study of blood T cell repertoires in COVID-19. The CDR3 runs 13 residues. Per the authors' pipeline: Amplifying reference gene primers gave estimates of nucleated cell counts. TCRdb keeps only in-frame clones here, not all; method: immunoSEQ multiplex PCR. D and trimming were read from the DNA, whereas the V and J calls and clone size are those reported in that table. The sample comprises some 240,000 clones, more than 75% of which are singletons, and around 3% rests with the top ten. Assignments of participants to cohorts depended upon their own reported clinical history.

V and J are TRBV21-1 and TRBJ2-7; no check of the table's D call, TRBD1, against the DNA was made. TRBV21-1 is recorded as a pseudogene. The source material was PBMCs or T cells enriched from blood (not recorded which). The sequence was collected from a woman between 40 and 50 years old with acute COVID-19. The CDR3 region is CASSNYSTYEQYF. Here the CDR3 DNA reads TGTGCCAGCAGCAACTACAGCACCTACGAGCAGTACTTC.